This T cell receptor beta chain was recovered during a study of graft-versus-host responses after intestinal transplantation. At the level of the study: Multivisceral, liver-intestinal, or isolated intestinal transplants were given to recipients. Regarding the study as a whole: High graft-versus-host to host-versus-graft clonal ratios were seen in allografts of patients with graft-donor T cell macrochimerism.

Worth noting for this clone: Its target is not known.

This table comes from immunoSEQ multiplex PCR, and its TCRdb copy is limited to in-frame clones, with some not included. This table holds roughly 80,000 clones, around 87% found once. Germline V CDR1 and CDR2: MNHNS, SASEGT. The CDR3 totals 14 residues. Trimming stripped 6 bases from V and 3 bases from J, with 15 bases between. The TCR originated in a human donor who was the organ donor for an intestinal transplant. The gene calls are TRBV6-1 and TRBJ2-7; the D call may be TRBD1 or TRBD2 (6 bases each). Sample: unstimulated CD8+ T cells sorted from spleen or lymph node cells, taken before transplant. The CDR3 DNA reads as TGTGCCAGCAGGTCCTGGGGGGCCTACTACGAGCAGTACTTC. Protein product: CASRSWGAYYEQYF.